The clone carrying this T cell receptor beta chain was recorded once. The data originate from a study of blood T cell repertoires in COVID-19. How the authors handled the data: Estimated nucleated cell counts came from reference gene primer amplification. Only in-frame clones appear in the TCRdb table, and some are missing; sequencing was by immunoSEQ multiplex PCR. The V and J calls and clone size were taken over from that table, and D and trimming were inferred from the DNA. The table shows hundreds of thousands of clones, with under 90% occurring only once. Looked up from germline, CDR1 is SGHTA and CDR2 is FQGNSA. The CDR3 consists of 17 residues. Trimming removed 5 bases from V and 1 base from J; junction bases left unmatched: 11.

What was sequenced was peripheral blood. This receptor was obtained from a woman in her forties or fifties who had recovered from COVID-19. The chain joins TRBV7-2 to TRBJ2-3; 8 bases match TRBD2. In DNA, the CDR3 is TGTGCCAGCAGCCCCCCCGGGGGGGCGGGAGGCACAGATACGCAGTATTTT. This gives the protein CASSPPGGAGGTDTQYF. The full variable domain, completed using reference TRBV7-2 and TRBJ2-3, is GAGVSQSPSNKVTEKGKDVELRCDPISGHTALYWYRQSLGQGLEFLIYFQGNSAPDKSGLPSDRFSAERTGGSVSTLTIQRTQQEDSAVYLCASSPPGGAGGTDTQYFGPGTRLTVL.